The 14 T cell receptor beta chains listed next were all sequenced from one sample in a study of shared clonotypes between healthy human individuals. TCRdb's copy holds only in-frame clones and misses some; the assay was immunoSEQ multiplex PCR. Of about 1.1 million clones detected, 70% to 80% appear once; the ten largest clones hold 0.6% to 0.7%. Sequencing input: memory CD4+ T cells from PBMCs. Subset reported: CD45RA-negative fraction. The receptors come from a man aged 18 to 35 in good health. Some clones in this sample may be carry-over from other donors' samples.

The chain recombines TRBV19 with TRBJ2-7, with TRBD1 identical over 7 bases. Germline values: CDR1 LNHDA, CDR2 SQIVND (reference sequence). CDR3 length equals 12 residues. V shed 10 bases and J 5 bases; nucleotides not matched to a gene: 8. The CDR3 DNA reads TGTGCCACACAGACAGGGTTCCACGAGCAGTACTTC. As protein: CATQTGFHEQYF. The complete variable domain, with remaining parts taken from reference TRBV19 and TRBJ2-7, reads DGGITQSPKYLFRKEGQNVTLSCEQNLNHDAMYWYRQDPGQGLRLIYYSQIVNDFQKGDIAEGYSVSREKKESFPLTVTSAQKNPTAFYLCATQTGFHEQYFGPGTRLTVT.

The DNA for the CDR3 is TGTGCCAGCAGTTTAGTGGCGGGCGGGGGCTCCGAGCAGTACTTC. Its protein product is CASSLVAGGGSEQYF. V gene TRBV27 combines with J gene TRBJ2-7, with D perhaps TRBD2 (7 bases). V was shortened by 2 bases and J by 6 bases, with 17 bases between the two germline ends. CDR1 MNHEY and CDR2 SMNVEV come from the germline V gene (reference sequence). The CDR3 spans 15 residues.

CDR3 protein: CASSQRTGRTDTQYF. In DNA, the CDR3 is TGTGCCAGCAGCCAAAGGACGGGACGCACAGATACGCAGTATTTT. J is TRBJ2-3 and V is TRBV5-8; D may match TRBD1 or TRBD2 (5 bases each). CDR1 SGHTS and CDR2 YDEGEE come from the germline V gene. The length of the CDR3 is 15 residues. Trimming left V 4 bases short and J 1 base short, with 13 bases between.

The chain uses TRBV6-6 and TRBJ2-1, with D perhaps matching TRBD1 (6 bases). The V end lost 7 bases, the J end lost 5 bases, and 21 bases lay between the germline ends. CDR1 is MNHNY and CDR2 is SVGAGI in the germline V gene (reference sequence). CDR3 size: 16 residues. CDR3 residues: CASTPGRAGEDNEQFF. CDR3 sequence (DNA): TGTGCCAGCACCCCGGGCCGGGCAGGGGAAGACAATGAGCAGTTCTTC.

The chain uses TRBV7-9 and TRBJ2-1; no clear D gene. There are 12 residues in the CDR3. The germline V and J ends were trimmed by 5 bases and 6 bases, with 8 bases remaining between them. Looked up from germline, CDR1 is SEHNR and CDR2 is FQNEAQ (reference sequence). The CDR3 loop reads CASSLIINEQFF. CDR3 DNA: TGTGCCAGCAGCCTAATTATCAATGAGCAGTTCTTC.

This clone has at least ten counts. V usage is TRBV25-1 and J usage is TRBJ1-1; D is unresolved. The length of the CDR3 is 10 residues. Germline V CDR1 and CDR2: MGHDK, SYGVNS. Trimming removed 7 bases at V and 11 bases at J, with 11 bases between. The CDR3 protein is CASIQMEAFF. CDR3 nucleotide sequence: TGTGCCAGCATCCAAATGGAGGCTTTCTTT.

This sequence joins TRBV28 and TRBJ2-3, with 7 bases aligning to TRBD2. Unmatched junction bases numbered 9, after V lost 8 bases and J lost 1 base. The CDR3 extends over 15 amino acids. Germline CDR1 reads MDHEN; CDR2 reads SYDVKM. The CDR3 loop is CASPRAGAGTDTQYF. The CDR3 region has the DNA TGTGCCAGCCCGAGGGCGGGAGCGGGCACAGATACGCAGTATTTT. Drawing the rest from reference TRBV28 and TRBJ2-3, the complete variable domain is DVKVTQSSRYLVKRTGEKVFLECVQDMDHENMFWYRQDPGLGLRLIYFSYDVKMKEKGDIPEGYSVSREKKERFSLILESASTNQTSMYLCASPRAGAGTDTQYFGPGTRLTVL.

This clone showed up just once. A read error is likely here: a far larger clone is one base away. This rearrangement joins TRBV7-9 to TRBJ2-1, with unresolved D. The germline V gene has CDR1 SEHNR and CDR2 FQNEAQ (reference sequence). This CDR3 contains 15 residues. The CDR3 here is CASSLVPEAYNAQFF. The CDR3 nucleotides read TGTGCCAGCAGCTTAGTTCCAGAGGCCTACAATGCGCAGTTCTTC.

In its sample, this clone was seen a few times. This chain uses TRBV28 with TRBJ2-7; 13 bases match TRBD2. This CDR3 contains 17 residues. The J segment lost 2 bases and the V segment lost 5 bases, leaving 9 bases of the junction unmatched. Germline V gene data show CDR1 as MDHEN and CDR2 as SYDVKM. CDR3: CASSPHPGLAGTYEQYF. The CDR3 region has the DNA TGTGCCAGCAGTCCGCACCCGGGACTAGCGGGAACCTACGAGCAGTACTTC.

This clone has ten or more counts. The J gene is TRBJ1-2, the V gene TRBV27, with 11 bases aligning to TRBD1. The CDR3 sequence is 14 residues long. CDR1 and CDR2 from the germline V gene are MNHEY and SMNVEV (reference sequence). Unmatched junction bases numbered 2, after V lost 5 bases and J lost 3 bases. CDR3 sequence: CASSRGQGDYGYTF. The CDR3 nucleotides read TGTGCCAGCAGTAGGGGACAGGGGGACTATGGCTACACCTTC.

The chain uses TRBV18 and TRBJ2-7; either TRBD1 or TRBD2 may fit D (5 bases each). Looked up from germline, CDR1 is KGHSH and CDR2 is LQKENI. The CDR3 is 16 residues long. Trimming removed 3 bases from V and 3 bases from J, with 18 bases in between. The CDR3: CASSPQGTATYYEQYF. DNA for the CDR3: TGTGCCAGCTCACCGCAAGGGACGGCGACCTACTACGAGCAGTACTTC.

J is TRBJ2-7 and V is TRBV7-3; TRBD2 matches 9 bases. V was pared by 0 bases and J by 2 bases, with 2 bases of the junction left unmatched. There are 15 residues in the CDR3. CDR1 and CDR2 from the germline V gene are SGHTA and FQGTGA. The CDR3 sequence: CASSLTSGGPYEQYF. The CDR3 DNA follows: TGTGCCAGCAGCTTAACGAGCGGGGGGCCCTACGAGCAGTACTTC. The whole variable domain, filled in from reference TRBV7-3 and TRBJ2-7, reads GAGVSQTPSNKVTEKGKYVELRCDPISGHTALYWYRQSLGQGPEFLIYFQGTGAADDSGLPNDRFFAVRPEGSVSTLKIQRTERGDSAVYLCASSLTSGGPYEQYFGPGTRLTVT.

Here the CDR3 DNA reads TGTGCCAGCAGCGTAGTAGATAGCCCGCCTCAGTACTTC. Its translation is CASSVVDSPPQYF. The V and J genes are TRBV9 and TRBJ2-4; no reliable D call. CDR1 and CDR2 (germline): SGDLS, YYNGEE. Deletions cut 0 bases from V and 12 bases from J, with 13 bases between. CDR3 length: 13 residues.

The rearrangement links TRBV5-1 to TRBJ2-1; maybe TRBD2 (5 bases). V was shortened by 2 bases and J by 6 bases, with 12 bases between the two germline ends. Germline values: CDR1 SGHRS, CDR2 YFSETQ. This CDR3 region has 14 residues. This chain's CDR3 is CASSFGLAINEQFF. The CDR3 DNA reads TGCGCCAGCAGCTTCGGACTTGCTATCAATGAGCAGTTCTTC.